This TCR beta chain appears in the sequencing data of a study of cytomegalovirus exposure and HLA in healthy donors. The CDR3 runs 16 residues. V was trimmed by 6 bases and J by 4 bases, leaving 21 bases between them. Germline values: CDR1 KGHSH, CDR2 LQKENI. The PCR used 60 Vbeta and 13 Jbeta primers. The protocol was immunoSEQ multiplex PCR, while the TCRdb copy is restricted to in-frame clones and leaves out a portion. The sample table sets out about 74,000 clones. The source material was PBMCs. V usage is TRBV18 and J usage is TRBJ1-2; tentatively, D is TRBD1 (6 bases). The TCR was taken from a female donor in good health and CMV-seropositive. The CDR3 nucleotides read TGTGCCAGCTCTAACCAATCAATTAGGGGGACCTATGGCTACACCTTC. This gives the protein CASSNQSIRGTYGYTF.